This note documents a single T cell receptor beta chain sequence. Antigen specificity is unknown. Each of the patients experienced relapse following autologous stem cell transplantation, and their brentuximab vedotin exposure differed. This sample was included in a study of PD-1 blockade in classical Hodgkin lymphoma. Findings and caveats of the study: Patients starting nivolumab less than 1 year after ASCT had lower diversity and were excluded from later analyses. Newly diagnosed patients reportedly trailed healthy donors in baseline TCR diversity. Only CD4+ TCR diversity, not CD8+, had risen significantly by C4D1.

TCRdb's copy holds only in-frame clones and misses some; the assay was immunoSEQ multiplex PCR. The sample has more than 140,000 clones; around 84% are singletons. This CDR3 has 15 residues. Per the germline V gene, CDR1 is SEHNR and CDR2 is FQNEAQ (reference sequence). With 3 bases removed from V and 7 bases from J, the gap between germline ends came to 16 bases. The clonotype originates from a human donor with classical Hodgkin lymphoma. The specimen comprised peripheral blood mononuclear cells (PBMCs), sampled before the second cycle of nivolumab. The chain uses TRBV7-9 and TRBJ2-1; TRBD2 is a possible D gene (6 bases). The CDR3 bases are TGTGCCAGCAGCTTGGGGGGAGTTTATTTGAATGAGCAGTTCTTC. Translating it yields CASSLGGVYLNEQFF.